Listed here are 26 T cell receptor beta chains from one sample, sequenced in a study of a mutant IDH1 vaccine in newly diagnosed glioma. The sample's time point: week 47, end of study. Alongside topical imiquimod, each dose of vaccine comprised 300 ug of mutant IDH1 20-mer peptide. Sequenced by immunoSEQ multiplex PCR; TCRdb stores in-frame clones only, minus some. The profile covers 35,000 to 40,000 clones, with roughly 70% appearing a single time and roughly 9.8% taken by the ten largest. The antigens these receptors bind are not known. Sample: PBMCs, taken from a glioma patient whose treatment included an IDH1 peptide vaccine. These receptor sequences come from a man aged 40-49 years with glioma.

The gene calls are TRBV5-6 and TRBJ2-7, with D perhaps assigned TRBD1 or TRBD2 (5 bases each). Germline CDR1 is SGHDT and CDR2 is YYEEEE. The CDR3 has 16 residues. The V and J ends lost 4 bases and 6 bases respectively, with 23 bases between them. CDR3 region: CASSQGPGPNTAEQYV. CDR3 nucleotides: TGTGCCAGCAGCCAAGGCCCGGGACCCAATACCGCCGAGCAGTACGTC.

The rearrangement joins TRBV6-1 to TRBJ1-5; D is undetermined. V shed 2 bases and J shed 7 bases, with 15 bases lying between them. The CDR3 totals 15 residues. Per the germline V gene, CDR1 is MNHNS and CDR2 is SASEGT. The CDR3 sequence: CASSEPGRAGQPQHF. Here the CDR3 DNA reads TGTGCCAGCAGTGAACCCGGACGGGCAGGACAGCCCCAGCATTTT.

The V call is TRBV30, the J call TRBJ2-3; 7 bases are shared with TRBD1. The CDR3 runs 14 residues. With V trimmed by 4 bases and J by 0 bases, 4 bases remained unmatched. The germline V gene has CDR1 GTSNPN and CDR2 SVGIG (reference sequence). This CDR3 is CAWTGGSSTDTQYF. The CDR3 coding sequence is TGTGCCTGGACAGGGGGATCTAGCACAGATACGCAGTATTTT.

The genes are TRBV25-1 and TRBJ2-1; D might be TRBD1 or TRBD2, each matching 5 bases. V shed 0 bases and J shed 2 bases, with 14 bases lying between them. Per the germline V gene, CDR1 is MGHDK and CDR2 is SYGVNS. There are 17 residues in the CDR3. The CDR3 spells CASSEYTGRGTYNEQFF. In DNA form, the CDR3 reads TGTGCCAGCAGTGAATACACAGGTCGGGGAACCTACAATGAGCAGTTCTTC.

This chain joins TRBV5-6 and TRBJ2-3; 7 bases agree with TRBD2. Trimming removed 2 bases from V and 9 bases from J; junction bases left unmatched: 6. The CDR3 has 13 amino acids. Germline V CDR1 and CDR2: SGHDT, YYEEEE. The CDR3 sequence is CASSFGTTATQYF. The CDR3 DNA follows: TGTGCCAGCAGCTTTGGGACTACGGCAACGCAGTATTTT.

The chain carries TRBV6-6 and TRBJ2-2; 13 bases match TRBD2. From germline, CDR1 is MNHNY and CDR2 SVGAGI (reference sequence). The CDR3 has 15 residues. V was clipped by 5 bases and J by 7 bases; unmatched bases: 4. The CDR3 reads CASSRTSGSVGELFF. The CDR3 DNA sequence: TGTGCCAGCAGTAGGACTAGCGGGAGTGTCGGGGAGCTGTTTTTT.

The CDR3 DNA reads TGTGCCAGCTCACCACGATTAATGAACACTGAAGCTTTCTTT. It translates to CASSPRLMNTEAFF. This chain links TRBV18 with TRBJ1-1; D is unresolved. The V and J ends lost 1 base and 0 bases respectively, with 6 bases between them. Germline V gene lookup returns CDR1 KGHSH and CDR2 LQKENI. The CDR3 is 14 residues long.

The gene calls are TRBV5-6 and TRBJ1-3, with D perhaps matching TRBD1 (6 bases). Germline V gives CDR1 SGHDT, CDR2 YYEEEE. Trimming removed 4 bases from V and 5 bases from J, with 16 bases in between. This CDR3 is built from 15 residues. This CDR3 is CASSALSRGRNTIYF. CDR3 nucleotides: TGTGCCAGCAGCGCTCTCTCCAGGGGAAGAAACACCATATATTTT.

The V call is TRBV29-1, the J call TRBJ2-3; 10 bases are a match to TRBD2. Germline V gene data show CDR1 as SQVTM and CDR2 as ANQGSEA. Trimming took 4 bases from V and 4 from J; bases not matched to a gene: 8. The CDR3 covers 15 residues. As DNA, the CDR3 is TGCAGCGTTGCCCAAGCGGGAGGGGGTGCAGATACGCAGTATTTT. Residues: CSVAQAGGGADTQYF.

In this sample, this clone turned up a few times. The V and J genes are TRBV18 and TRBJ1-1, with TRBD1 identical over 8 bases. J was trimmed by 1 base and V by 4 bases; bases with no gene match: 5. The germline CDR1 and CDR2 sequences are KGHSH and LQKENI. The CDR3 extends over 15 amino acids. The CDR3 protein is CASSLDRVWNTEAFF. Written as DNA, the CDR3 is TGTGCCAGCTCACTGGACAGGGTATGGAACACTGAAGCTTTCTTT.

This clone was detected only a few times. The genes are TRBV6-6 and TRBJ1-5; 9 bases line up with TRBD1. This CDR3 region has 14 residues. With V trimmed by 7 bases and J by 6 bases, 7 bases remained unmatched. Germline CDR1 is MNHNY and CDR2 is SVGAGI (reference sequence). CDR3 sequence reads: CASIGQGKAQPQHF. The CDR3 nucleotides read TGTGCCAGCATCGGACAGGGGAAGGCTCAGCCCCAGCATTTT.

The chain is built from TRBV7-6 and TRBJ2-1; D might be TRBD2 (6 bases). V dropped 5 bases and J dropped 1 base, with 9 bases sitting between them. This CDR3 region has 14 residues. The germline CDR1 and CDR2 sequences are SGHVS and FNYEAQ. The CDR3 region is CASSPGTSYNEQFF. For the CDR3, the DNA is TGTGCCAGCAGCCCAGGGACTTCCTACAATGAGCAGTTCTTC.

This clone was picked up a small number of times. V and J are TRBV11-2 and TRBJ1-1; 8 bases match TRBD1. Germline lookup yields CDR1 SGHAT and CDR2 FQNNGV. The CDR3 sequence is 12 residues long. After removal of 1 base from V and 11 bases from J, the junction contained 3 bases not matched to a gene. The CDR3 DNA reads TGTGCCAGCAGCTTAGGACAGGGGTGGGCTTTCTTT. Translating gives CASSLGQGWAFF. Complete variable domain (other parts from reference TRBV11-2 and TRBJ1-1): EAGVAQSPRYKIIEKRQSVAFWCNPISGHATLYWYQQILGQGPKLLIQFQNNGVVDDSQLPKDRFSAERLKGVDSTLKIQPAKLEDSAVYLCASSLGQGWAFFGQGTRLTVV.

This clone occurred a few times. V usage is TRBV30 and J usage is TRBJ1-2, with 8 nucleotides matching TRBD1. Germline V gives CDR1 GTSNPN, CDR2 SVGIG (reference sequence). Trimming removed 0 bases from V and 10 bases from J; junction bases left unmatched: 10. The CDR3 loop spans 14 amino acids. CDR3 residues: CAWSVSGGQGFYTF. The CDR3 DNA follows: TGTGCCTGGAGTGTAAGTGGAGGACAGGGCTTCTACACCTTC. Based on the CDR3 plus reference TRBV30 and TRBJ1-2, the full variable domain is SQTIHQWPATLVQPVGSPLSLECTVEGTSNPNLYWYRQAAGRGLQLLFYSVGIGQISSEVPQNLSASRPQDRQFILSSKKLLLSDSGFYLCAWSVSGGQGFYTFGSGTRLTVV.

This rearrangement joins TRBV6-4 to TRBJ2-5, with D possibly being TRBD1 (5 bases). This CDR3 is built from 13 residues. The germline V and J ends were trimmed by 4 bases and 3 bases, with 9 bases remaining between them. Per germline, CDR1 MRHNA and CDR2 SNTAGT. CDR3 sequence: CASSGQPKETQYF. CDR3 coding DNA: TGTGCCAGCAGTGGACAGCCTAAAGAGACCCAGTACTTC.

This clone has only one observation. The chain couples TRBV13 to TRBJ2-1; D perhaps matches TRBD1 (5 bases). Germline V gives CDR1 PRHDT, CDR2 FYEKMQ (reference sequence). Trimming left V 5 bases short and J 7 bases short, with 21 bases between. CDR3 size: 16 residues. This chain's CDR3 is CASSPPWSQGANEQFF. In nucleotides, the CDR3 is TGTGCCAGCAGCCCGCCTTGGTCGCAGGGTGCAAATGAGCAGTTCTTC.

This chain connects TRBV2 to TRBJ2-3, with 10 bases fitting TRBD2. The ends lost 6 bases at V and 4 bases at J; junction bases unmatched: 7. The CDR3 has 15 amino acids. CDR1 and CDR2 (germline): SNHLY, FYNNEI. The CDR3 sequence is CASRPASGRADTQYF. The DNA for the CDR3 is TGTGCCAGCAGACCAGCTAGCGGGAGAGCAGATACGCAGTATTTT. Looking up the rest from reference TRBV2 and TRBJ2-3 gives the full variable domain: EPEVTQTPSHQVTQMGQEVILRCVPISNHLYFYWYRQILGQKVEFLVSFYNNEISEKSEIFDDQFSVERPDGSNFTLKIRSTKLEDSAMYFCASRPASGRADTQYFGPGTRLTVL.

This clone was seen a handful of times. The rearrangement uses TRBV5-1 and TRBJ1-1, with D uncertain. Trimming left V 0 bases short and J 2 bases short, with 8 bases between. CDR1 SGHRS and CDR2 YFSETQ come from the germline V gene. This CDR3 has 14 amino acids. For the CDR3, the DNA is TGCGCCAGCAGCTTGGAGACTCACAACACTGAAGCTTTCTTT. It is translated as CASSLETHNTEAFF.

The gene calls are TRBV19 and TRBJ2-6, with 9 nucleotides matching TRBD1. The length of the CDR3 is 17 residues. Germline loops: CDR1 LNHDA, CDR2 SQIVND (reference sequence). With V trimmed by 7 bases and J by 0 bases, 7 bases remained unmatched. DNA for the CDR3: TGTGCCAGTACCCGTGGGACAGGGAACTCTGGGGCCAACGTCCTGACTTTC. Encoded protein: CASTRGTGNSGANVLTF.

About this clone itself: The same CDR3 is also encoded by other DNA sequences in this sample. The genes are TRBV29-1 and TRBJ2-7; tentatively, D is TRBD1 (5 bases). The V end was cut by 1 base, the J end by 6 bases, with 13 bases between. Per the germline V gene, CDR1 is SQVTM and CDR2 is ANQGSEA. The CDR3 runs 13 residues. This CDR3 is CSVEGGRFREQYF. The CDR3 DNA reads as TGCAGCGTTGAAGGGGGCCGGTTCCGCGAGCAGTACTTC.

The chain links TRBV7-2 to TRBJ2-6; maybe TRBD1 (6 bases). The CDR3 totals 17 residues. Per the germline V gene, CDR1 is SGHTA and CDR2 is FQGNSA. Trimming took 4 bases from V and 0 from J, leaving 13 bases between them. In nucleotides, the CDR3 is TGTGCCAGCAGCTCCCAGGGGTATAGCTCTGGGGCCAACGTCCTGACTTTC. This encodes CASSSQGYSSGANVLTF.

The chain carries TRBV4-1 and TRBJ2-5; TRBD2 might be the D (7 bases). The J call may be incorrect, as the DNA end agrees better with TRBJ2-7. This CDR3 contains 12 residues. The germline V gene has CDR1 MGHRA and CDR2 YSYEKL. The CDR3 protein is CASSLGGDEQYF. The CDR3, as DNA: TGCGCCAGCAGCCTAGGGGGGGACGAGCAGTACTTC.

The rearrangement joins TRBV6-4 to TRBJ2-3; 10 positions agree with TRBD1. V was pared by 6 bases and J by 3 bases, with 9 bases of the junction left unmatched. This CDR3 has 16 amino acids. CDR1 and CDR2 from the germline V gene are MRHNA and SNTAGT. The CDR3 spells CASSPSTGGGTDTQYF. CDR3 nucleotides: TGTGCCAGCAGCCCATCGACAGGGGGCGGGACAGATACGCAGTATTTT.

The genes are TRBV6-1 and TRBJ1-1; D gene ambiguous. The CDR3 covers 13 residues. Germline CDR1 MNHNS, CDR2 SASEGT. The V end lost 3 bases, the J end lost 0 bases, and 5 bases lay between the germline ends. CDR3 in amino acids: CASSEEMNTEAFF. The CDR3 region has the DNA TGTGCCAGCAGTGAGGAGATGAACACTGAAGCTTTCTTT.

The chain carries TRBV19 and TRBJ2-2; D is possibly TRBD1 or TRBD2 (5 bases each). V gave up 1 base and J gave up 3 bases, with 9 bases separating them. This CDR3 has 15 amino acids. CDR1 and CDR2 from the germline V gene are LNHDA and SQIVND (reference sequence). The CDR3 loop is CASSIGGDDTGELFF. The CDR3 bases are TGTGCCAGTAGTATAGGAGGGGATGACACCGGGGAGCTGTTTTTT.

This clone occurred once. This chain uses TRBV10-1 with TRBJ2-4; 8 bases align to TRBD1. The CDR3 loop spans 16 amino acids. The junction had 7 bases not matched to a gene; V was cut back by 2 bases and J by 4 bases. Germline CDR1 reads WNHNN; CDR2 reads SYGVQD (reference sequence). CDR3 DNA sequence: TGCGCCAGCAGTGAGCAGGGGACAGGTGGGAAAAACATTCAGTACTTC. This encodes CASSEQGTGGKNIQYF.